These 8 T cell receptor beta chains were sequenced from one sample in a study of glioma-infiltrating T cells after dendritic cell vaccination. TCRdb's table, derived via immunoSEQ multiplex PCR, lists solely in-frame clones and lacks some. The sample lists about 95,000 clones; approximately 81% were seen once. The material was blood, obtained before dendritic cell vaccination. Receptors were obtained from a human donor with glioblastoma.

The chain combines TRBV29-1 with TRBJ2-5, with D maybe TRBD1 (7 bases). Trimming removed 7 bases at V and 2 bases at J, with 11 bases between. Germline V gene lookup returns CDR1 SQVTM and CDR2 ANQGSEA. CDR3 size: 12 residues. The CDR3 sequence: CSATGTQETQYF. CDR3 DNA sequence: TGCAGCGCGACAGGGACTCAAGAGACCCAGTACTTC.

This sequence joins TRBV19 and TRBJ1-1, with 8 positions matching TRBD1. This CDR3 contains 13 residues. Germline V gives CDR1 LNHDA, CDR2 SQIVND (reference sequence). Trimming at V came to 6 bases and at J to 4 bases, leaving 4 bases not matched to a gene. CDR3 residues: CASRDTGGTEAFF. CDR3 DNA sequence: TGTGCCAGTAGAGATACAGGGGGCACTGAAGCTTTCTTT. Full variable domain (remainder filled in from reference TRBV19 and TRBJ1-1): DGGITQSPKYLFRKEGQNVTLSCEQNLNHDAMYWYRQDPGQGLRLIYYSQIVNDFQKGDIAEGYSVSREKKESFPLTVTSAQKNPTAFYLCASRDTGGTEAFFGQGTRLTVV.

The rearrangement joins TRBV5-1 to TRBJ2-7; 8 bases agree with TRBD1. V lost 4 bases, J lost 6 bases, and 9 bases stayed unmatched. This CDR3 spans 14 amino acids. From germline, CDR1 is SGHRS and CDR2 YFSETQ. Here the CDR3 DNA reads TGCGCCAGCAGCGTGAACAGGGGGAACGCCGAGCAGTACTTC. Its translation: CASSVNRGNAEQYF. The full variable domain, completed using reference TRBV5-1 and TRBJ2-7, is KAGVTQTPRYLIKTRGQQVTLSCSPISGHRSVSWYQQTPGQGLQFLFEYFSETQRNKGNFPGRFSGRQFSNSRSEMNVSTLELGDSALYLCASSVNRGNAEQYFGPGTRLTVT.

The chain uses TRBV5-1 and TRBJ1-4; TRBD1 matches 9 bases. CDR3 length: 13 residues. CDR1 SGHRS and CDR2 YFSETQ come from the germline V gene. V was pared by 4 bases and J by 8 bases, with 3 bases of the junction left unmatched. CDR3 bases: TGCGCCAGCAGCCCGGGACAGGGAGAAAAACTGTTTTTT. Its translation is CASSPGQGEKLFF.

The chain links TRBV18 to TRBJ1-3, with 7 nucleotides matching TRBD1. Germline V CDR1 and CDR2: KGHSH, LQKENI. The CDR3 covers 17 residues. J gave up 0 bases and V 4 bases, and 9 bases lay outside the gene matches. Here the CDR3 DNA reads TGTGCCAGCTCACTAGTCTCCGGGACAGTCTCTGGAAACACCATATATTTT. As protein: CASSLVSGTVSGNTIYF.

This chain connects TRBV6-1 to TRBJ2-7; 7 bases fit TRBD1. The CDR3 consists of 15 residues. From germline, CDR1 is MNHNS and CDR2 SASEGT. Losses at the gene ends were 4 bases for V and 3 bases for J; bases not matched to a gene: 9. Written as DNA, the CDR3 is TGTGCCAGCAGTGGGACAGGTTCTACTGACTACGAGCAGTACTTC. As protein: CASSGTGSTDYEQYF.

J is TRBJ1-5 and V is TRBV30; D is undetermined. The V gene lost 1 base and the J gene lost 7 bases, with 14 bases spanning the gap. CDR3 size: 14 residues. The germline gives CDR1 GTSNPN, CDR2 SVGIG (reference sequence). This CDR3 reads CAWSGSKGGQPQHF. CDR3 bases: TGTGCCTGGAGTGGATCAAAGGGCGGGCAGCCCCAGCATTTT.

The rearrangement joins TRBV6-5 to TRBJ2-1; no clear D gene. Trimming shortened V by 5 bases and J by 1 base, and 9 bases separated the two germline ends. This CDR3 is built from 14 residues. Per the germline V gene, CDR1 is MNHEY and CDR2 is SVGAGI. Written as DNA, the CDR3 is TGTGCCAGCAGTCGGTCCTTATCCTACAATGAGCAGTTCTTC. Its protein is CASSRSLSYNEQFF.